The table lists the clone carrying this T cell receptor (beta chain) with a few counts. Its target is unknown. This record comes from a study of T cell repertoires in cytomegalovirus infection. Study as a whole: Public signatures in TCR beta pointed to CMV infection and matching HLA type.

Broader study findings: HLA-C-restricted CMV clonotypes gave the most frequent clonotype in two of eight donors. There were carriers of CMV plus the relevant HLA, and cumulative public TCR beta family frequency identified them.

Trimming cost V 3 bases and J 5 bases, with 7 bases left between them. The CDR3 is made up of 12 amino acids. The germline V gene encodes CDR1 MGHRA and CDR2 YSYEKL. MiXCR, applied by TCRdb to the reads, yields one record per CDR3 protein. Among fewer than 300,000 distinct CDR3 sequences listed, about 23% were seen once. Sequenced input: PBMCs. This TCR derives from a human donor in good health (CMV status not recorded). Some clones in this sample may be carry-over from other donors' samples. The chain has TRBV4-1 and TRBJ1-1; D is ambiguous. CDR3 bases: TGCGCCAGCAGCCACGCGAAGACTGAAGCTTTCTTT. Its translation is CASSHAKTEAFF.